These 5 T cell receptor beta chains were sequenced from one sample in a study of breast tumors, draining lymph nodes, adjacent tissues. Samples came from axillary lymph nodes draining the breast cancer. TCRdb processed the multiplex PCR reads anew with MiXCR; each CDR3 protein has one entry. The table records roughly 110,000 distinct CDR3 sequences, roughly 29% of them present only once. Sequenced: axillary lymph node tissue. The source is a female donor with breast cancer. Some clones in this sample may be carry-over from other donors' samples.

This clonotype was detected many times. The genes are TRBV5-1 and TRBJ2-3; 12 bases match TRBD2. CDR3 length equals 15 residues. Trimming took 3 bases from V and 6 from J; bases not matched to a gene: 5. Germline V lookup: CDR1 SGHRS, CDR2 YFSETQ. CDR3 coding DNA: TGCGCCAGCAGCTCTCTAGCGGGAGGGCCGGATACGCAGTATTTT. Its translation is CASSSLAGGPDTQYF.

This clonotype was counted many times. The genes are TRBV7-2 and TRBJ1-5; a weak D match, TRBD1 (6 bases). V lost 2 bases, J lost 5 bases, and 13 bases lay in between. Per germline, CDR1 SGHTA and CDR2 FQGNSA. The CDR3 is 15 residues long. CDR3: CASSLTGWGYQPQHF. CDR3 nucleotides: TGTGCCAGCAGCTTAACAGGGTGGGGGTATCAGCCCCAGCATTTT.

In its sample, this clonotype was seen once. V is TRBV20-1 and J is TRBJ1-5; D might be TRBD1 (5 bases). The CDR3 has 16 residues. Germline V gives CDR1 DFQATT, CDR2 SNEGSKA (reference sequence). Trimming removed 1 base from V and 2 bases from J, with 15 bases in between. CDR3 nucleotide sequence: TGCAGTGCTAGAGGGGGCTCGGGAAGTGGCAATCAGCCCCAGCATTTT. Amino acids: CSARGGSGSGNQPQHF.

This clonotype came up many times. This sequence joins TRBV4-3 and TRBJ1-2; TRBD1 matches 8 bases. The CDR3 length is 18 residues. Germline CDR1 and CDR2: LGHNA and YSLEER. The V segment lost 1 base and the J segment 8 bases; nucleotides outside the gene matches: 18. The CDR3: CASSQVTGTGERRRGYTF. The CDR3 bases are TGCGCCAGCAGCCAAGTCACAGGGACAGGTGAGAGAAGACGGGGCTACACCTTC.

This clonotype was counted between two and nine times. In nucleotides, the CDR3 is TGTGCCAGCAGCAGAGACAGGGTTAGCACTGAAGCTTTCTTT. Translating it yields CASSRDRVSTEAFF. The chain is built from TRBV5-4 and TRBJ1-1, with 7 bases fitting TRBD1. Germline lookup yields CDR1 SGHNT and CDR2 YYREEE (reference sequence). With 4 bases clipped from V and 4 bases from J, the junction kept 7 bases outside the gene matches. This CDR3 spans 14 amino acids.